These T cell receptor beta chains were read from a single sample in a study of OX40 agonist ivuxolimab in advanced cancers. Sequencing used immunoSEQ multiplex PCR; TCRdb keeps in-frame clones, though not all of them. Altogether roughly 64,000 clones are present, 87% being singletons, with the ten largest covering approximately 0.76%. This specimen consisted of CD4+ or CD8+ T cells sorted from blood, obtained in a trial of the OX40 agonist ivuxolimab. The receptors were gathered from an adult with an advanced solid tumor such as melanoma, head and neck, liver or kidney cancer. Both conserved end residues are part of each CDR3. The D gene is left open where the match is weak. The listing skips clone size in some rows; elsewhere it reads once, few, many or a size class.

size: -; V: TRBV4-1; D: TRBD1; length: 17; J: TRBJ2-3; DNA: TGCGCCAGCAGCCAAGATCCGGACAGGGGGAGGAGGGATACGCAGTATTTT; CDR3: CASSQDPDRGRRDTQYF
size: -; V: TRBV5-1; D: TRBD1; length: 15; J: TRBJ2-1; DNA: TGCGCCAGCGGAGCGCAGGGGGCGGACTTGGGTGAGCAGTTCTTC; CDR3: CASGAQGADLGEQFF
size: -; V: TRBV30; D: -; length: 12; J: TRBJ1-6; DNA: TGTGCCTGGTGGCAGGGCGGGTCACCCCTCCACTTT; CDR3: CAWWQGGSPLHF
size: -; V: TRBV18; D: TRBD2; length: 15; J: TRBJ2-3; DNA: TGTGCCAGCTCCCCCCAGCGGGGGGGCACAGATACGCAGTATTTT; CDR3: CASSPQRGGTDTQYF
size: few; V: TRBV9; D: TRBD1; length: 14; J: TRBJ1-3; DNA: TGTGCCAGCAGCTCAGGGGGCTCGGGAAACACCATATATTTT; CDR3: CASSSGGSGNTIYF
size: -; V: TRBV25-1; D: TRBD2; length: 17; J: TRBJ2-7; DNA: TGTGCCAGCAGTGATAGCCAGCGGGGGGTCAAAGTCCACGAGCAGTACTTC; CDR3: CASSDSQRGVKVHEQYF
size: -; V: TRBV20-1; D: -; length: 11; J: TRBJ2-7; DNA: TGCAGTGTCCCCTCTGCCTACGAGCAGTACTTC; CDR3: CSVPSAYEQYF
size: -; V: TRBV2; D: TRBD1; length: 15; J: TRBJ2-7; DNA: TGTGCCAGCAGGTCCGGGACAGGCTTTCGGTACGAGCAGTACTTC; CDR3: CASRSGTGFRYEQYF
size: -; V: TRBV5-1; D: -; length: 15; J: TRBJ2-3; DNA: TGCGCCAGCAGCACACCAGGGGAGTTGGAAGATACGCAGTATTTT; CDR3: CASSTPGELEDTQYF
size: -; V: TRBV5-1; D: TRBD2; length: 16; J: TRBJ2-1; DNA: TGCGCCAGCAGCTTGGCGGGACTAGCGGGGCGGAATGAGCAGTTCTTC; CDR3: CASSLAGLAGRNEQFF
size: -; V: TRBV5-3; D: TRBD1; length: 16; J: TRBJ2-1; DNA: TGTGCCGAGCTTTCCGCCCGGGACAGTCGCTACAATGAGCAGTTCTTC; CDR3: CAELSARDSRYNEQFF
size: -; V: TRBV30; D: -; length: 14; J: TRBJ1-3; DNA: TGTGCCTGGAGATCTGACCTAGGGGGAAACACCATATATTTT; CDR3: CAWRSDLGGNTIYF
size: few; V: TRBV4-1; D: TRBD1; length: 16; J: TRBJ1-5; DNA: TGCGCCAGCAGCGACAGGGGGCTTGGCAGCAATCAGCCCCAGCATTTT; CDR3: CASSDRGLGSNQPQHF
size: -; V: TRBV6-1; D: -; length: 12; J: TRBJ2-7; DNA: TGTGCCAGCAGTGAGACTAGCTACGAGCAGTACTTC; CDR3: CASSETSYEQYF
size: -; V: TRBV7-9; D: TRBD1; length: 15; J: TRBJ2-1; DNA: TGTGCCAGCAGCCTTCGACAGGGACCGCTTAATGAGCAGTTCTTC; CDR3: CASSLRQGPLNEQFF
size: -; V: TRBV7-3; D: -; length: 15; J: TRBJ2-6; DNA: TGTGCCAGCAGCTTAAACGGAGGTGGGGCCAACGTCCTGACTTTC; CDR3: CASSLNGGGANVLTF
size: -; V: TRBV6-1; D: -; length: 14; J: TRBJ2-5; DNA: TGTGCCAGCAGTGGCACCACGTACCAAGAGACCCAGTACTTC; CDR3: CASSGTTYQETQYF
size: -; V: TRBV11-2; D: -; length: 15; J: TRBJ1-1; DNA: TGTGCCAGCAGCTACATAGGGGGTTCGAACACTGAAGCTTTCTTT; CDR3: CASSYIGGSNTEAFF
size: -; V: TRBV5-4; D: -; length: 14; J: TRBJ1-2; DNA: TGTGCCAGCAGCGTTCAACGGGGAAGTGGTGGCTACACCTTC; CDR3: CASSVQRGSGGYTF
size: few; V: TRBV6-1; D: TRBD1; length: 13; J: TRBJ2-7; DNA: TGTGCCAGCACCAATACCCCCGGGACAGGGATTGGGTTC; CDR3: CASTNTPGTGIGF
size: -; V: TRBV28; D: TRBD1; length: 13; J: TRBJ2-1; DNA: TGTGCCAGCAGTCCACAGGGGTACAATGAGCAGTTCTTC; CDR3: CASSPQGYNEQFF
size: -; V: TRBV9; D: -; length: 13; J: TRBJ1-1; DNA: TGTGCCAGCTCAATTGGACCGAACACTGAAGCTTTCTTT; CDR3: CASSIGPNTEAFF
size: -; V: TRBV6-5; D: -; length: 13; J: TRBJ2-7; DNA: TGTGCCAGCAGTTACAAAGGGGGATACGAGCAGTACTTC; CDR3: CASSYKGGYEQYF
size: -; V: TRBV7-9; D: -; length: 14; J: TRBJ2-5; DNA: TGTGCCAGCAGCTCCTTGGGTGTACAAGAGACCCAGTACTTC; CDR3: CASSSLGVQETQYF
size: -; V: TRBV18; D: TRBD1; length: 14; J: TRBJ1-3; DNA: TGTGCCAGCGCCACAGGGGCAGGTGGAAACACCATATATTTT; CDR3: CASATGAGGNTIYF
size: -; V: TRBV18; D: -; length: 14; J: TRBJ1-2; DNA: TGTGCCAGCTCACCCCCCCGTGGGGGAGGCGGCTACACCTTC; CDR3: CASSPPRGGGGYTF
size: -; V: TRBV6-4; D: TRBD1; length: 15; J: TRBJ1-2; DNA: TGTGCCAGCAGTGACCGTTGGGACAGCGACTATGGCTACACCTTC; CDR3: CASSDRWDSDYGYTF
size: few; V: TRBV2; D: TRBD1; length: 18; J: TRBJ2-1; DNA: TGTGCCAGCAGTGAAGCGCTTCAGACAGGGGGCGCAAGTAATGAGCAGTTCTTC; CDR3: CASSEALQTGGASNEQFF
size: -; V: TRBV19; D: TRBD1; length: 15; J: TRBJ1-1; DNA: TGTGCCAGTAGTACCAGACAGGGGCCGGGCACTGAAGCTTTCTTT; CDR3: CASSTRQGPGTEAFF
size: -; V: TRBV11-3; D: -; length: 14; J: TRBJ2-2; DNA: TGTGCCAGCAGCGATGGTCGGCTAACCGGGGAGCTGTTTTTT; CDR3: CASSDGRLTGELFF
size: -; V: TRBV7-2; D: -; length: 13; J: TRBJ2-7; DNA: TGTGCCAGCAGCTACCGACAGTCCTACGAGCAGTACTTC; CDR3: CASSYRQSYEQYF
size: -; V: TRBV30; D: -; length: 13; J: TRBJ1-2; DNA: TGTGCCGGTACATCCCTGGCCAGTTATGGCTACACCTTC; CDR3: CAGTSLASYGYTF
size: -; V: TRBV19; D: -; length: 14; J: TRBJ1-5; DNA: TGTGCCAGTACCGGGGGTATCGGCAATCAGCCCCAGCATTTT; CDR3: CASTGGIGNQPQHF
size: once; V: TRBV28; D: TRBD2; length: 15; J: TRBJ2-1; DNA: TGTGCCAGCAGTAGAAGGAGGGGACTACGTGGAGAGCAGTTCTTC; CDR3: CASSRRRGLRGEQFF
size: once; V: TRBV5-1; D: -; length: 15; J: TRBJ1-2; DNA: TGCGCCAGCAGCAGGGAAGAGGGGGGCGTCTATGGCTACACCTTC; CDR3: CASSREEGGVYGYTF
size: -; V: TRBV15; D: -; length: 15; J: TRBJ1-5; DNA: TGTGCCACCAGCAGAGCGGGGGGCGGGGGTCAGCCCCAGCATTTT; CDR3: CATSRAGGGGQPQHF
size: -; V: TRBV12-5; D: TRBD1; length: 15; J: TRBJ2-1; DNA: TGTGCTAGTGGTTTCCCTAAGACAGGGGGCAATGAGCAGTTCTTC; CDR3: CASGFPKTGGNEQFF
size: -; V: TRBV7-6; D: -; length: 12; J: TRBJ1-1; DNA: TGTGCCAGCAGCTCCGGGCGGGGTGAAGCTTTCTTT; CDR3: CASSSGRGEAFF
size: -; V: TRBV6-5; D: -; length: 15; J: TRBJ2-7; DNA: TGTGCCAGCAGTTACGAGGGCGCGAAAGGCTACGAGCAGTACTTC; CDR3: CASSYEGAKGYEQYF
size: once; V: TRBV11-2; D: -; length: 13; J: TRBJ1-1; DNA: TGTGCCAGCAGCTTAAGACGGGAATCTGAAGCTTTCTTT; CDR3: CASSLRRESEAFF
size: -; V: TRBV4-1; D: -; length: 14; J: TRBJ2-7; DNA: TGCGCCAGCAGCCAAGTCACACAAACCTACGAGCAGTACTTC; CDR3: CASSQVTQTYEQYF
size: few; V: TRBV4-1; D: TRBD1; length: 15; J: TRBJ2-6; DNA: TGCGCCAGCAGCCAAGCCCGGGACAGGGTGCACGTCCTGACTTTC; CDR3: CASSQARDRVHVLTF